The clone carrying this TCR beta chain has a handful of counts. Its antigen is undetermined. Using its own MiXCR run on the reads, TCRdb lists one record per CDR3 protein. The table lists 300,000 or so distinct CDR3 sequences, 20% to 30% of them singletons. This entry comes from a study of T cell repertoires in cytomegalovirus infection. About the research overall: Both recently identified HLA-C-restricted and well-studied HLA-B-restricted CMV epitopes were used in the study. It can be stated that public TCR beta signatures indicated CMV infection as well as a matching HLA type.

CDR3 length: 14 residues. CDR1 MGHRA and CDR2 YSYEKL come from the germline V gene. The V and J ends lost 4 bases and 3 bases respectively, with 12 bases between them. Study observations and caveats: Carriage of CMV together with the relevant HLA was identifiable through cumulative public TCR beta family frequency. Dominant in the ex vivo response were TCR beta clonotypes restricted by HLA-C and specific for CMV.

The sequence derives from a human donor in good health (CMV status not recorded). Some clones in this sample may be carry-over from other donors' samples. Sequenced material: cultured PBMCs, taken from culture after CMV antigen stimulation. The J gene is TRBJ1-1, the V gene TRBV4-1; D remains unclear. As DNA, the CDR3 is TGCGCCAGCAGCCGGGAGGGTCTGCACACTGAAGCTTTCTTT. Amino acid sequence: CASSREGLHTEAFF.